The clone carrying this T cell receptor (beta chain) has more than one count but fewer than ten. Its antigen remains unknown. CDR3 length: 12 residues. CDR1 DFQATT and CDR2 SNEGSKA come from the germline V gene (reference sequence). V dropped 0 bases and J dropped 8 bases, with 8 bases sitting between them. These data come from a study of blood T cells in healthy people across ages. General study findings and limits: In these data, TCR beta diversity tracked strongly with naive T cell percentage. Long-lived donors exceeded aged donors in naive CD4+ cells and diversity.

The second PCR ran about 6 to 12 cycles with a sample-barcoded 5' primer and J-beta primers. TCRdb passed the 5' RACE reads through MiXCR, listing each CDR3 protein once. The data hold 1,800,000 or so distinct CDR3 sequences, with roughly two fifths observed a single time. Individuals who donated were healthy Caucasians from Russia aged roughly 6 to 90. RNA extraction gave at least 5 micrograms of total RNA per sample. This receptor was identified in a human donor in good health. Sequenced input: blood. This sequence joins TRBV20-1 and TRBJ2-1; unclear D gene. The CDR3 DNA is TGCAGTGCTAGAGAGGATTGGGATGAGCAGTTCTTC. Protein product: CSAREDWDEQFF.